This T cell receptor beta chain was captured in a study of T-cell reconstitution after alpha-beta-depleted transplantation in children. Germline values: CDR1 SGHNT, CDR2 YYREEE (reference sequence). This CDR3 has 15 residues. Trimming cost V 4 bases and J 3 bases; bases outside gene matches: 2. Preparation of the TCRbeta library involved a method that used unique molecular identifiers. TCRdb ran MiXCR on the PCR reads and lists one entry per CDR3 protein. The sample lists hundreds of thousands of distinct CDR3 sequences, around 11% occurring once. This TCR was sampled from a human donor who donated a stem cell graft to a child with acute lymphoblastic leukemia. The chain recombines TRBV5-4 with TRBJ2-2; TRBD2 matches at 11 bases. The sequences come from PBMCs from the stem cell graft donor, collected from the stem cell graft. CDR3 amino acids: CASSTGLADTGELFF. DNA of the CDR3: TGTGCCAGCAGCACGGGACTAGCGGACACCGGGGAGCTGTTTTTT. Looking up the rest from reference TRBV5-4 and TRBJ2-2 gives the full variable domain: ETGVTQSPTHLIKTRGQQVTLRCSSQSGHNTVSWYQQALGQGPQFIFQYYREEENGRGNFPPRFSGLQFPNYSSELNVNALELDDSALYLCASSTGLADTGELFFGEGSRLTVL.